This entry describes one TCR beta chain. This entry is derived from a study of blood T cell repertoires in COVID-19. Turning to the study itself: Samples taken during acute and convalescent COVID-19 were collected in the United States, Italy and Spain. T cells, B-cell-depleted T cells, or PBMCs supplied cDNA or gDNA.

The CDR3 sequence is 15 residues long. The V and J ends lost 1 base and 0 bases respectively, with 6 bases between them. Germline V gene lookup returns CDR1 MNHEY and CDR2 SMNVEV (reference sequence). In the authors' workflow: Estimation of nucleated cell counts relied on the amplification of reference gene primers. TCRdb keeps only in-frame clones here, not all; method: immunoSEQ multiplex PCR. V, J and clone size derive from that table, while D and trimming were established from the DNA sequence. The data contain 350,000 or so clones, around 87% of them seen just once; the ten biggest clones take up 6.5%.

The rearrangement uses TRBV27 and TRBJ1-4, with unresolved D. The TCR sequence derives from a man in his late teens or twenties with active or convalescent COVID-19. Sample: peripheral blood. The CDR3 sequence is CASSLYYATNEKLFF. CDR3 sequence (DNA): TGTGCCAGCAGTTTATACTATGCAACTAATGAAAAACTGTTTTTT.